The text below deals with one TCR beta chain. It was with unique molecular identifiers that the TCRbeta library was prepared. TCRdb re-analysed the PCR reads in MiXCR, keeping a single row per CDR3 protein. In the table there are more than 450,000 distinct CDR3 sequences, about 18% of which are singletons. The sample is drawn from a study of T-cell reconstitution after alpha-beta-depleted transplantation in children. Germline values: CDR1 MNHEY, CDR2 SVGAGI. The CDR3 contains 15 residues. J was trimmed by 1 base and V by 2 bases; bases with no gene match: 3. This clonotype was obtained from a human donor who donated a stem cell graft to a child with acute lymphoblastic leukemia. The sequencing here drew on PBMCs from the stem cell graft donor, taken from the stem cell graft. The genes are TRBV6-5 and TRBJ2-3; 7 bases line up with TRBD1. This CDR3 is CASSYRQGGTDTQYF. The DNA for the CDR3 is TGTGCCAGCAGTTACCGACAGGGTGGCACAGATACGCAGTATTTT.